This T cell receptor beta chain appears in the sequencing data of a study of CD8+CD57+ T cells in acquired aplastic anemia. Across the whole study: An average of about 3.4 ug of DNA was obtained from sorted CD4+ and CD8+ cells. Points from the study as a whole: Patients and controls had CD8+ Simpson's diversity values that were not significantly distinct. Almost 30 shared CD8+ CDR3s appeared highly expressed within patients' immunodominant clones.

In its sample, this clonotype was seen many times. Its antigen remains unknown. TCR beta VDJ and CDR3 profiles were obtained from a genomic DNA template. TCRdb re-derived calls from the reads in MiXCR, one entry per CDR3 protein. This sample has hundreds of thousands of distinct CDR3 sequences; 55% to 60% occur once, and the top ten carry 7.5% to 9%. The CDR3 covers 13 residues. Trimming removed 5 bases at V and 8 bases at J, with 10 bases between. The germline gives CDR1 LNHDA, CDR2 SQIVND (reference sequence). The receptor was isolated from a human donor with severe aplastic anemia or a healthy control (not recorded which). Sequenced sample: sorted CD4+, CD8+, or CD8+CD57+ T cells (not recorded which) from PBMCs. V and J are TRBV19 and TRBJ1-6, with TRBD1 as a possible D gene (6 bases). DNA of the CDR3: TGTGCCAGTAGTCAGGGGAGACATTCACCCCTCCACTTT. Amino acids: CASSQGRHSPLHF.